This paragraph covers one T cell receptor beta chain sequence. CDR1 is MDHEN and CDR2 is SYDVKM in the germline V gene. The CDR3 is 17 amino acids. The ends lost 3 bases at V and 2 bases at J; junction bases unmatched: 9. Clones were read by immunoSEQ multiplex PCR, and TCRdb kept only the in-frame ones, dropping some. The top ten clones hold 1.2% of a sample with a few hundred thousand clones, 88% of them seen once. The record originates from a study of blood T cell repertoires in COVID-19. The clonotype originates from a young woman who had recovered from COVID-19. The chain couples TRBV28 to TRBJ2-3; 9 bases fit TRBD1. Sequencing used PBMCs or T cells enriched from blood (not recorded which). CDR3 nucleotides: TGTGCCAGCAGTTTTGTGACAGGGGGAGCGACCACAGATACGCAGTATTTT. This encodes CASSFVTGGATTDTQYF. Based on the CDR3 plus reference TRBV28 and TRBJ2-3, the full variable domain is DVKVTQSSRYLVKRTGEKVFLECVQDMDHENMFWYRQDPGLGLRLIYFSYDVKMKEKGDIPEGYSVSREKKERFSLILESASTNQTSMYLCASSFVTGGATTDTQYFGPGTRLTVL.